Listed below are T cell receptor beta chains from one sample, sequenced in a study of CD8 T cells in ankylosing spondylitis. TCRdb passed the 5' RACE reads through MiXCR, listing each CDR3 protein once. The sample holds around 160,000 distinct CDR3 sequences; approximately 10% are singletons and the top ten take about 27%. The sequenced material came from blood, either unsorted or a sorted T cell fraction (not recorded which). These receptors were obtained from a male donor with ankylosing spondylitis or in good health (not recorded which). The CDR3 runs from the conserved cysteine through the conserved F or W. Each record gives: CDR3 length, clone size, V gene, D gene, J gene, CDR3 DNA, CDR3 protein. D genes are given only for firm matches. Only part of the rows carry a size: once, few, many, or a class if the clone is expanded.

CDR3 length: 14
clone size: many
V gene: TRBV27
D gene: NA
J gene: TRBJ1-5
CDR3 DNA: TGTGCCAGCGGGGGTTTGCGTCCAAATCAGCCCCAGCATTTT
CDR3 protein: CASGGLRPNQPQHF

CDR3 length: 12
clone size: NA
V gene: TRBV7-2
D gene: NA
J gene: TRBJ1-6
CDR3 DNA: TGTGCCAGCAGCTTAATGGAGGAACCCCTCCACTTT
CDR3 protein: CASSLMEEPLHF

CDR3 length: 14
clone size: few
V gene: TRBV20-1
D gene: NA
J gene: TRBJ2-5
CDR3 DNA: TGCAGTGCCATAAAACCAGGGATTGGAGAGACCCAGTACTTC
CDR3 protein: CSAIKPGIGETQYF

CDR3 length: 16
clone size: many
V gene: TRBV3-1
D gene: TRBD1
J gene: TRBJ1-4
CDR3 DNA: TGTGCCAGCAGCCAACGGGCAGGGGGTACTAATGAAAAACTGTTTTTT
CDR3 protein: CASSQRAGGTNEKLFF

CDR3 length: 15
clone size: NA
V gene: TRBV5-6
D gene: TRBD2
J gene: TRBJ2-3
CDR3 DNA: TGTGCCAGCAGCACAGCGGGGGTGGGGACAGATACGCAGTATTTT
CDR3 protein: CASSTAGVGTDTQYF

CDR3 length: 15
clone size: NA
V gene: TRBV3-1
D gene: NA
J gene: TRBJ2-3
CDR3 DNA: TGTGCCAGCAGCCAGGAAGGGGGACTCACAGATACGCAGTATTTT
CDR3 protein: CASSQEGGLTDTQYF

CDR3 length: 18
clone size: NA
V gene: TRBV5-6
D gene: NA
J gene: TRBJ2-5
CDR3 DNA: TGTGCCAGCAGCTTGCACCCTGTCCGACCGGGGCACCAAGAGACCCAGTACTTC
CDR3 protein: CASSLHPVRPGHQETQYF

CDR3 length: 14
clone size: many
V gene: TRBV7-9
D gene: NA
J gene: TRBJ1-1
CDR3 DNA: TGTGCCAGCAGCTCCCCAGTTGTGGGGGTGGAAGCTTTCTTT
CDR3 protein: CASSSPVVGVEAFF

CDR3 length: 15
clone size: NA
V gene: TRBV27
D gene: NA
J gene: TRBJ2-7
CDR3 DNA: TGTGCCAGCAGTCCCCAACCTCAGGCTTCCTACGAGCAGTACTTC
CDR3 protein: CASSPQPQASYEQYF

CDR3 length: 14
clone size: many
V gene: TRBV5-1
D gene: NA
J gene: TRBJ2-7
CDR3 DNA: TGCGCCAGCAGCTCTTGGGACGGAGCCTACGAGCAGTACTTC
CDR3 protein: CASSSWDGAYEQYF

CDR3 length: 13
clone size: many
V gene: TRBV6-1
D gene: NA
J gene: TRBJ1-2
CDR3 DNA: TGTGCCAGCAGACCCGGACAGCCTGGGGGCTACACCTTC
CDR3 protein: CASRPGQPGGYTF

CDR3 length: 14
clone size: NA
V gene: TRBV3-1
D gene: NA
J gene: TRBJ2-4
CDR3 DNA: TGTGCCAGCAGCCAAGGGGGGGACAAAAACATTCAGTACTTC
CDR3 protein: CASSQGGDKNIQYF

CDR3 length: 15
clone size: few
V gene: TRBV7-6
D gene: TRBD2
J gene: TRBJ2-5
CDR3 DNA: TGTGCCAGCAGCTTGGGGACTAGCGAACAAGAGACCCAGTACTTC
CDR3 protein: CASSLGTSEQETQYF

CDR3 length: 14
clone size: few
V gene: TRBV6-1
D gene: NA
J gene: TRBJ1-6
CDR3 DNA: TGTGCCAGCGACCCGGGGGGGCTGAATTCACCCCTCCACTTT
CDR3 protein: CASDPGGLNSPLHF

CDR3 length: 14
clone size: many
V gene: TRBV7-2
D gene: TRBD2
J gene: TRBJ2-7
CDR3 DNA: TGTGCCAGCAGTCTAGCGGGAGGGTCCCACGAGCAGTACTTC
CDR3 protein: CASSLAGGSHEQYF

CDR3 length: 11
clone size: many
V gene: TRBV5-1
D gene: NA
J gene: TRBJ1-1
CDR3 DNA: TGCGCCAGCAGCTTAGGTCCTGAAGCTTTCTTT
CDR3 protein: CASSLGPEAFF

CDR3 length: 16
clone size: many
V gene: TRBV4-3
D gene: NA
J gene: TRBJ2-3
CDR3 DNA: TGCGCCAGCAGCCAAGATGCCTTCGTCGAAAACGGGGAGCAGTATTTT
CDR3 protein: CASSQDAFVENGEQYF

CDR3 length: 14
clone size: many
V gene: TRBV5-1
D gene: NA
J gene: TRBJ2-1
CDR3 DNA: TGCGCCAGCAACCCCGGGAGCTCCTACAATGAGCAGTTCTTC
CDR3 protein: CASNPGSSYNEQFF

CDR3 length: 15
clone size: many
V gene: TRBV3-1
D gene: NA
J gene: TRBJ2-7
CDR3 DNA: TGTGCCAGCAGCCAAGCAGGGGCCAGCTCCTACGAGCAGTACTTC
CDR3 protein: CASSQAGASSYEQYF

CDR3 length: 12
clone size: many
V gene: TRBV12-3/TRBV12-4
D gene: TRBD1
J gene: TRBJ2-1
CDR3 DNA: TGTGCCAGCAGTCCTGACGACAGGGGAAAGTTCTTC
CDR3 protein: CASSPDDRGKFF

CDR3 length: 14
clone size: many
V gene: TRBV12-3/TRBV12-4
D gene: TRBD1
J gene: TRBJ1-1
CDR3 DNA: TGTGCCAGCAGCCAAACAGGGGGCGGCACTGAAGCTTTCTTT
CDR3 protein: CASSQTGGGTEAFF

CDR3 length: 12
clone size: many
V gene: TRBV20-1
D gene: NA
J gene: TRBJ1-1
CDR3 DNA: TGCAGTGCCAGACTCAGGGTCACTGAAGCTTTCTTT
CDR3 protein: CSARLRVTEAFF

CDR3 length: 16
clone size: NA
V gene: TRBV14
D gene: TRBD2
J gene: TRBJ2-3
CDR3 DNA: TGTGCCAGCAGCCAGCTAGCGGGAGCTAGCACAGATACGCAGTATTTT
CDR3 protein: CASSQLAGASTDTQYF

CDR3 length: 12
clone size: few
V gene: TRBV2
D gene: NA
J gene: TRBJ2-1
CDR3 DNA: TGTGCCACGTCGGCAGTTAACAATGAGCAGTTCTTC
CDR3 protein: CATSAVNNEQFF

CDR3 length: 16
clone size: many
V gene: TRBV20-1
D gene: TRBD2
J gene: TRBJ2-3
CDR3 DNA: TGCAGTGGACTGCGGGGACTAGCGGGGAACACAGATACGCAGTATTTT
CDR3 protein: CSGLRGLAGNTDTQYF

CDR3 length: 12
clone size: NA
V gene: TRBV5-1
D gene: NA
J gene: TRBJ1-2
CDR3 DNA: TGCGCCAGCAGCCCCAACGGGGATGGCTACACCTTC
CDR3 protein: CASSPNGDGYTF

CDR3 length: 13
clone size: many
V gene: TRBV20-1
D gene: TRBD2
J gene: TRBJ2-1
CDR3 DNA: TGCAGTGCCTTGGCTAGCGGGAGGTATGAGCAGTTCTTC
CDR3 protein: CSALASGRYEQFF

CDR3 length: 15
clone size: many
V gene: TRBV20-1
D gene: NA
J gene: TRBJ2-1
CDR3 DNA: TGCAGTGCTAGTCAGGTTTCTAGCCCCTACAATGAGCAGTTCTTC
CDR3 protein: CSASQVSSPYNEQFF

CDR3 length: 17
clone size: NA
V gene: TRBV29-1
D gene: NA
J gene: TRBJ1-1
CDR3 DNA: TGCAGCGTTGAAGATCTCGAGCAGGGGCCCCTGAACACTGAAGCTTTCTTT
CDR3 protein: CSVEDLEQGPLNTEAFF

CDR3 length: 15
clone size: many
V gene: TRBV9
D gene: NA
J gene: TRBJ2-1
CDR3 DNA: TGTGCCAGCAGCGCCGAGGGCCCGCTTTACAATGAGCAGTTCTTC
CDR3 protein: CASSAEGPLYNEQFF

CDR3 length: 18
clone size: many
V gene: TRBV3-1
D gene: NA
J gene: TRBJ2-1
CDR3 DNA: TGTGCCAGCAGCCAAGAGCGGCAGGGCCCGATATTTGACAATGAGCAGTTCTTC
CDR3 protein: CASSQERQGPIFDNEQFF

CDR3 length: 18
clone size: many
V gene: TRBV3-1
D gene: TRBD2
J gene: TRBJ2-2
CDR3 DNA: TGTGCCAGCAGCTTCTGGACTAGCGGGGGGGCCCACACCGGGGAGCTGTTTTTT
CDR3 protein: CASSFWTSGGAHTGELFF

CDR3 length: 17
clone size: few
V gene: TRBV5-5
D gene: TRBD1
J gene: TRBJ1-5
CDR3 DNA: TGTGCCAGCAGCGCGCCGGGACAGGGTGAGCGCAATCAGCCCCAGCATTTT
CDR3 protein: CASSAPGQGERNQPQHF

CDR3 length: 11
clone size: many
V gene: TRBV20-1
D gene: NA
J gene: TRBJ2-7
CDR3 DNA: TGCAGTGCCAGTGATCCCTACGAGCAGTACTTC
CDR3 protein: CSASDPYEQYF

CDR3 length: 15
clone size: NA
V gene: TRBV9
D gene: TRBD2
J gene: TRBJ2-1
CDR3 DNA: TGTGCCAGCAGCGCGAGACTAGCGGGAGGAGTAGAGCAGTTCTTC
CDR3 protein: CASSARLAGGVEQFF